The 17 T cell receptor beta chains below were found in one sample sequenced in a study of blood T cells in healthy people across ages. The authors ran a second PCR of about 6 to 11 cycles using a sample-barcoded 5' primer and a J-beta primer mix. TCRdb ran MiXCR on the 5' RACE reads and lists one entry per CDR3 protein. The sample has 780,000 or so distinct CDR3 sequences; just under 25% are singletons. These records were also assigned to another study, of T cells of mothers and their children.

The source material was blood. The receptors stem from a boy aged 10-17 years in good health.

This chain connects TRBV29-1 to TRBJ1-2; no definite D call. Germline CDR1 reads SQVTM; CDR2 reads ANQGSEA. V dropped 0 bases and J dropped 6 bases, with 14 bases sitting between them. This CDR3 comprises 14 residues. Here the CDR3 reads CSVEDVLGGDGYTF. Written as DNA, the CDR3 is TGCAGCGTTGAAGATGTTCTGGGAGGTGATGGCTACACCTTC.

This chain links TRBV27 with TRBJ2-7, with D maybe TRBD2 (5 bases). CDR1 and CDR2 (germline): MNHEY, SMNVEV (reference sequence). The ends were cut back, 0 bases at V and 6 bases at J, with 9 bases in the middle. This CDR3 has 13 amino acids. The CDR3 loop reads CASSLSILGEQYF. CDR3 in DNA: TGTGCCAGCAGTTTATCGATACTAGGCGAGCAGTACTTC.

The chain couples TRBV6-5 to TRBJ1-6, with D possibly being TRBD1 (5 bases). V dropped 0 bases and J dropped 11 bases, with 17 bases sitting between them. The CDR3 spans 16 residues. Germline assignment: CDR1 MNHEY and CDR2 SVGAGI. In nucleotides, the CDR3 is TGTGCCAGCAGTTACTCAGGGACCGTGGCGGGGACACCCCTCCACTTT. The encoded protein is CASSYSGTVAGTPLHF.

The genes are TRBV5-1 and TRBJ2-5; D may be TRBD2 (5 bases). Trimming pared 1 base from V and 3 bases from J, leaving 7 bases between. The CDR3 has 13 amino acids. The germline V gene encodes CDR1 SGHRS and CDR2 YFSETQ. The DNA for the CDR3 is TGCGCCAGCAGCTTGCAAGCGGAAGAGACCCAGTACTTC. The encoded protein is CASSLQAEETQYF.

This clonotype has just a few counts. This sequence joins TRBV9 and TRBJ2-5, with D tentatively TRBD1 or TRBD2 (6 bases each). CDR3 length: 15 residues. Trimming cost V 3 bases and J 1 base, with 13 bases left between them. Germline V gene lookup returns CDR1 SGDLS and CDR2 YYNGEE. CDR3 protein: CASSAFGGGQETQYF. The CDR3, as DNA: TGTGCCAGCAGCGCCTTCGGAGGGGGCCAAGAGACCCAGTACTTC.

This chain joins TRBV29-1 and TRBJ2-5, with TRBD2 matching over 7 bases. The CDR3 is 14 residues long. Germline V gene lookup returns CDR1 SQVTM and CDR2 ANQGSEA. V was clipped by 0 bases and J by 5 bases; unmatched bases: 6. In nucleotides, the CDR3 is TGCAGCGTTGAAGATCCGGGAGGAGGGGAGACCCAGTACTTC. This codes for CSVEDPGGGETQYF. The full variable domain, its missing parts supplied by reference TRBV29-1 and TRBJ2-5, is SAVISQKPSRDICQRGTSLTIQCQVDSQVTMMFWYRQQPGQSLTLIATANQGSEATYESGFVIDKFPISRPNLTFSTLTVSNMSPEDSSIYLCSVEDPGGGETQYFGPGTRLLVL.

With regard to this clonotype: A much larger clonotype is one base distant, so this may be a read error. This sequence joins TRBV20-1 and TRBJ1-5; D call uncertain. This CDR3 comprises 12 residues. V lost 2 bases and J 0 bases, leaving 2 bases between the germline ends. The germline gives CDR1 DFQATT, CDR2 SNEGSKA (reference sequence). The DNA of the CDR3 is TGCAGTGCTAGATATAGCAATCAGCCCCAGCATTTT. Protein sequence: CSARYSNQPQHF.

V and J are TRBV5-1 and TRBJ2-1; 16 nucleotides align to TRBD2. From germline, CDR1 is SGHRS and CDR2 YFSETQ. V was pared by 5 bases and J by 5 bases, with 13 bases of the junction left unmatched. This CDR3 comprises 19 residues. The CDR3 region is CASSHRPGTSGRAHNEQFF. CDR3 sequence (DNA): TGCGCCAGCAGTCATAGACCCGGGACTAGCGGGAGGGCACACAATGAGCAGTTCTTC.

The rearrangement links TRBV5-1 to TRBJ2-7; 7 bases agree with TRBD2. The CDR3 is 14 amino acids. Germline trimming cut 1 base from V and 6 bases from J; bases unmatched to any gene: 7. Germline CDR1 is SGHRS and CDR2 is YFSETQ. The CDR3: CASSLRSSGAEQYF. The CDR3 coding sequence is TGCGCCAGCAGCTTGAGGTCTAGCGGAGCCGAGCAGTACTTC.

The genes are TRBV6-2 or TRBV6-3 and TRBJ1-1; D unclear. Germline assignment: CDR1 MNHEY and CDR2 SVGEGT. The V end was cut by 4 bases, the J end by 1 base, with 10 bases between. CDR3 size: 14 residues. As DNA, the CDR3 is TGTGCCAGCAGTTGGCCCGTGGGGAACACTGAAGCTTTCTTT. It translates to CASSWPVGNTEAFF.

This clonotype has a handful of counts. This chain connects TRBV7-9 to TRBJ1-1, with D possibly TRBD1 on 5 matching bases. This CDR3 region has 15 residues. Trimming pared 1 base from V and 8 bases from J, leaving 17 bases between. The germline V gene has CDR1 SEHNR and CDR2 FQNEAQ (reference sequence). The CDR3, as DNA: TGTGCCAGCAGCTTAGTAGACAGACCGAGTACGGAAGCTTTCTTT. It codes for CASSLVDRPSTEAFF. Full variable domain (outside the CDR3, taken from reference TRBV7-9 and TRBJ1-1): DTGVSQNPRHKITKRGQNVTFRCDPISEHNRLYWYRQTLGQGPEFLTYFQNEAQLEKSRLLSDRFSAERPKGSFSTLEIQRTEQGDSAMYLCASSLVDRPSTEAFFGQGTRLTVV.

The chain is built from TRBV20-1 and TRBJ2-1; D is ambiguous. The CDR3 has 15 residues. Germline V lookup: CDR1 DFQATT, CDR2 SNEGSKA (reference sequence). V gave up 0 bases and J gave up 0 bases, with 9 bases separating them. CDR3 DNA: TGCAGTGCTAGAGATGTTAGGTACTCCTACAATGAGCAGTTCTTC. Translating it yields CSARDVRYSYNEQFF.

The chain has TRBV30 and TRBJ2-2; the match to TRBD1 covers 7 bases. Germline V gene data show CDR1 as GTSNPN and CDR2 as SVGIG (reference sequence). Losses at the gene ends were 3 bases for V and 4 bases for J; bases not matched to a gene: 8. This CDR3 spans 15 amino acids. This chain's CDR3 is CAWRGRGSSTGELFF. CDR3 nucleotides: TGTGCCTGGAGGGGCAGGGGGTCCAGCACCGGGGAGCTGTTTTTT.

V is TRBV25-1 and J is TRBJ2-7; the D gene could be TRBD1 or TRBD2 (5 bases each). Germline CDR1 is MGHDK and CDR2 is SYGVNS. The V end was cut by 1 base, the J end by 3 bases, with 16 bases between. The CDR3 is made up of 16 amino acids. Written as DNA, the CDR3 is TGTGCCAGCAGTGAATTGGGCCCTCGAGGGGACTACGAGCAGTACTTC. Its translation: CASSELGPRGDYEQYF.

Many counts were recorded for this clonotype. The chain has TRBV18 and TRBJ1-1, with unresolved D. From germline, CDR1 is KGHSH and CDR2 LQKENI. Between the trimmed V and J ends, which lost 1 base and 1 base, there was a span of 7 bases. The CDR3 spans 14 residues. This CDR3 is CASSPRQENTEAFF. The CDR3 nucleotides are TGTGCCAGCTCACCACGGCAGGAGAACACTGAAGCTTTCTTT.

This clonotype has a single count. The J gene is TRBJ2-3, the V gene TRBV20-1, with 8 bases identical to TRBD2. The V gene end was trimmed by 0 bases and the J gene end by 4 bases; junction bases not matched to a gene: 9. Germline values: CDR1 DFQATT, CDR2 SNEGSKA (reference sequence). CDR3 length: 16 amino acids. The DNA for the CDR3 is TGCAGTGCTAGAGATCGTCAGCGGGAGAGTGCAGATACGCAGTATTTT. Translation gives CSARDRQRESADTQYF.

This chain uses TRBV29-1 with TRBJ2-5, with 8 bases aligning to TRBD2. V lost 4 bases and J lost 4; bases outside the gene matches: 11. The CDR3 has 15 residues. Germline V CDR1 and CDR2: SQVTM, ANQGSEA. The CDR3 spells CSVASLAGGRETQYF. The CDR3 DNA is TGCAGCGTTGCCTCTCTGGCGGGGGGTAGAGAGACCCAGTACTTC.